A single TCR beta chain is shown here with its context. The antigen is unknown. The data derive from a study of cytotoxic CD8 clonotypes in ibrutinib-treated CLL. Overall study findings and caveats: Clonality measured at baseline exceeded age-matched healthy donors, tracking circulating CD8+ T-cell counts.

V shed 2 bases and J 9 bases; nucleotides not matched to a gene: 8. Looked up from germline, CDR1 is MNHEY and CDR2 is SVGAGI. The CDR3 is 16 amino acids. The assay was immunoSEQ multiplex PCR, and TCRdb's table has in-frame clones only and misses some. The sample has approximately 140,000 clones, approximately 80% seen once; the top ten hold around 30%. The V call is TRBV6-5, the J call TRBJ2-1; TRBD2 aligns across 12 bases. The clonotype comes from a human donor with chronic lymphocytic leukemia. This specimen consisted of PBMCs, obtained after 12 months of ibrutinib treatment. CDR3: CASSYRRTSGVSEQFF. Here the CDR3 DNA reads TGTGCCAGCAGTTACCGCCGGACTAGCGGGGTGAGTGAGCAGTTCTTC.